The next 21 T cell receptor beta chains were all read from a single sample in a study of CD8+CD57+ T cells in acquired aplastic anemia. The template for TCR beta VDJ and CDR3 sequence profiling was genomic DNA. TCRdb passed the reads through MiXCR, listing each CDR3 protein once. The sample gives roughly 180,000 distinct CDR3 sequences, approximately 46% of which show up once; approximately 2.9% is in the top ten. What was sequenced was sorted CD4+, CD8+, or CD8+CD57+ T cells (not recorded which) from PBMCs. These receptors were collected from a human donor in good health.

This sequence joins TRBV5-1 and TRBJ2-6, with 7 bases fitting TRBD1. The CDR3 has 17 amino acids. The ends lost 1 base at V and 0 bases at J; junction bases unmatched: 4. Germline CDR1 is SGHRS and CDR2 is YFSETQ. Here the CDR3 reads CASSLRGHSSGANVLTF. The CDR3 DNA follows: TGCGCCAGCAGCTTGAGGGGGCATAGCTCTGGGGCCAACGTCCTGACTTTC.

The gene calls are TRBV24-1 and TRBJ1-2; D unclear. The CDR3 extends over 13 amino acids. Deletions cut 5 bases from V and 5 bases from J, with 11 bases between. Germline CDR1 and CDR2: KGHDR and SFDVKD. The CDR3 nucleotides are TGTGCCACCAGTGGAGGACCGGGGTATGGCTACACCTTC. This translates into CATSGGPGYGYTF.

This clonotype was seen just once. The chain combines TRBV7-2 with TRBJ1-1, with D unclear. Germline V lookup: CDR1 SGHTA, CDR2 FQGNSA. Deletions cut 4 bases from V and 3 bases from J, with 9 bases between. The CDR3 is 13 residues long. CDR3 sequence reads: CASSSWADTEAFF. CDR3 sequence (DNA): TGTGCCAGCAGCTCCTGGGCGGACACTGAAGCTTTCTTT.

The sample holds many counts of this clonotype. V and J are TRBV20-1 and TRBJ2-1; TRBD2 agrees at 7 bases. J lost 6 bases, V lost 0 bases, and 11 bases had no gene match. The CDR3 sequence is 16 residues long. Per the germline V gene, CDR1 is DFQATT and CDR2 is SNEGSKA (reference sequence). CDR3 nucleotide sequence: TGCAGTGCTAGAGATGTTCGCGCGGGAGCGGGCAATGAGCAGTTCTTC. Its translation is CSARDVRAGAGNEQFF.

The CDR3 nucleotides are TGTGCCAGCAGCGCAGGACAGGGAGGTAATTCACCCCTCCACTTT. Its translation: CASSAGQGGNSPLHF. This chain links TRBV9 with TRBJ1-6; 8 bases are shared with TRBD1. CDR3 size: 15 residues. The germline CDR1 and CDR2 sequences are SGDLS and YYNGEE. The trim removed 3 bases at V and 6 bases at J, leaving 5 bases unmatched.

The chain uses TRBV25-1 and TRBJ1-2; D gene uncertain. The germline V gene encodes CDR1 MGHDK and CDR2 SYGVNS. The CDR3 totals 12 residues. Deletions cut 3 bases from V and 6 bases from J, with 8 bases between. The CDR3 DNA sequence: TGTGCCAGCAGTGATTCTGGAGATGGCTACACCTTC. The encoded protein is CASSDSGDGYTF.

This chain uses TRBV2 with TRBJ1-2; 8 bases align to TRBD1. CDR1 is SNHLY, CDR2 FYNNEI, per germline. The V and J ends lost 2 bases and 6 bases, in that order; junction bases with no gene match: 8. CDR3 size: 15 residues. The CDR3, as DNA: TGTGCCAGCAGTGAACAGGGGGCTTTGGCGGATGGCTACACCTTC. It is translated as CASSEQGALADGYTF.

The CDR3 sequence: CAIKPASTDTQYF. CDR3 nucleotides: TGTGCCATCAAACCGGCAAGCACAGATACGCAGTATTTT. The gene calls are TRBV10-3 and TRBJ2-3, with D unclear. Per germline, CDR1 ENHRY and CDR2 SYGVKD. This CDR3 has 13 amino acids. Trimming pared 7 bases from V and 0 bases from J, leaving 8 bases between.

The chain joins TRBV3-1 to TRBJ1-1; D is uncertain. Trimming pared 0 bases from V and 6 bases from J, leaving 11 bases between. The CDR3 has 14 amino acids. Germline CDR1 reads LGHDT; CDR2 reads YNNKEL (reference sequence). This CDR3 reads CASSQEERVSEAFF. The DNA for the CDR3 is TGTGCCAGCAGCCAAGAGGAGAGAGTCTCTGAAGCTTTCTTT.

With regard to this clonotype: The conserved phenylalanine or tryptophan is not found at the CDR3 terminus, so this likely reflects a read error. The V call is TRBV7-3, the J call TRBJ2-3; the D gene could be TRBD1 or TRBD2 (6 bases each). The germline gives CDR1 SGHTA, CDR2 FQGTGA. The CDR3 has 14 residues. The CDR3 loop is CANSRWGATDTQYL. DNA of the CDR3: TGTGCCAACAGCCGCTGGGGGGCCACAGATACGCAGTATCTT.

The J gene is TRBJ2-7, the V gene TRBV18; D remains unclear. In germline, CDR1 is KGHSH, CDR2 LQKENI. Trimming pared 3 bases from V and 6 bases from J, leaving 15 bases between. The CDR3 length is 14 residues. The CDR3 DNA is TGTGCCAGCTCACCCAGCAGGTCGTCAGCCGAGCAGTACTTC. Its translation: CASSPSRSSAEQYF.

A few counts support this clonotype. This CDR3 is CASSQGALGYTF. CDR3 bases: TGTGCCAGCAGTCAGGGGGCGCTGGGCTACACCTTC. V gene TRBV28 combines with J gene TRBJ1-2; 8 bases are shared with TRBD1. The CDR3 has 12 residues. The V gene's germline CDR1 is MDHEN and CDR2 SYDVKM. With 5 bases clipped from V and 8 bases from J, the junction kept 4 bases outside the gene matches.

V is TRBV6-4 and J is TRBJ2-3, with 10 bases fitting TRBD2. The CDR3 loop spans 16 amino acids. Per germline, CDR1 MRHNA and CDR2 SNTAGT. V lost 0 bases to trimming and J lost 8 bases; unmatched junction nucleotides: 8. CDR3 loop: CASSDSPSGRAGTQYF. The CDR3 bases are TGTGCCAGCAGTGACTCTCCAAGCGGGAGGGCCGGTACGCAGTATTTT.

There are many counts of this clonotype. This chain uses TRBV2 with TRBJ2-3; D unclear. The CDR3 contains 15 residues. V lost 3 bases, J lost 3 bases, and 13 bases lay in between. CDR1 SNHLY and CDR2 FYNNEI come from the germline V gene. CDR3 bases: TGTGCCAGCAGTGATGAGTGGCAGTCGACAGATACGCAGTATTTT. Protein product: CASSDEWQSTDTQYF.

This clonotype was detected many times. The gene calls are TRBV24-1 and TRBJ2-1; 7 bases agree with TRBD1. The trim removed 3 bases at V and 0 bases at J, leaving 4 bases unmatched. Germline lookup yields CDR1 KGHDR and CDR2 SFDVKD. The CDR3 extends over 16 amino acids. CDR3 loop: CATSDPTGSSYNEQFF. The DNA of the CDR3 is TGTGCCACCAGTGATCCGACAGGGAGCTCCTACAATGAGCAGTTCTTC.

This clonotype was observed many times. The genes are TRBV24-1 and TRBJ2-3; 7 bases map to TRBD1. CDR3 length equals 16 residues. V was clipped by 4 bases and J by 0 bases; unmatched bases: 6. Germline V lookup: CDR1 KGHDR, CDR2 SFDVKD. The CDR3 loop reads CATSETGTASTDTQYF. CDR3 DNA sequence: TGTGCCACCAGTGAGACTGGGACAGCTAGCACAGATACGCAGTATTTT.

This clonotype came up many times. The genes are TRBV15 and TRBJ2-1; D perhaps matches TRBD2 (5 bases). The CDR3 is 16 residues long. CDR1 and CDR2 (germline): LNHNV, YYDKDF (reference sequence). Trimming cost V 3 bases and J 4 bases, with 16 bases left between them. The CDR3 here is CATSSSERTLYNEQFF. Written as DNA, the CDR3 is TGTGCCACCAGCAGCTCCGAGCGGACCCTATACAATGAGCAGTTCTTC. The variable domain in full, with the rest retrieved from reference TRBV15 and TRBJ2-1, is DAMVIQNPRYQVTQFGKPVTLSCSQTLNHNVMYWYQQKSSQAPKLLFHYYDKDFNNEADTPDNFQSRRPNTSFCFLDIRSPGLGDTAMYLCATSSSERTLYNEQFFGPGTRLTVL.

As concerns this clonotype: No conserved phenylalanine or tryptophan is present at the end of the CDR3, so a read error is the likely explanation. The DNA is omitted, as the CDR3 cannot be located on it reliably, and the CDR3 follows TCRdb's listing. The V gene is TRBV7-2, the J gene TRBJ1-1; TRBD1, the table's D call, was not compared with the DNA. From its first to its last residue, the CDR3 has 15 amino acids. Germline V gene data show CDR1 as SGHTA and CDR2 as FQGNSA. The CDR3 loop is CASTMTGGRNTEAVV.

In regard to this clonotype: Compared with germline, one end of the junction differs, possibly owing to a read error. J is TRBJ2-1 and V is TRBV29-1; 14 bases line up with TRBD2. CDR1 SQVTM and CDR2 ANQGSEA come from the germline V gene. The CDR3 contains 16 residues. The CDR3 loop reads CSVDPTGLAGVNEQFF. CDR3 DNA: TGCAGCGTTGACCCGACGGGACTAGCGGGAGTCAATGAGCAATTCTTC.

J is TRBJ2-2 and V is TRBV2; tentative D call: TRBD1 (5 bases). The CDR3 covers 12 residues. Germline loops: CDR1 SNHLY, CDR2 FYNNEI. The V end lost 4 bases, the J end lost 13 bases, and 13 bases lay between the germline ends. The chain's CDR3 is CASSVKGLGLFF. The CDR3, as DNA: TGTGCCAGCAGTGTCAAGGGGTTAGGGCTGTTTTTT.

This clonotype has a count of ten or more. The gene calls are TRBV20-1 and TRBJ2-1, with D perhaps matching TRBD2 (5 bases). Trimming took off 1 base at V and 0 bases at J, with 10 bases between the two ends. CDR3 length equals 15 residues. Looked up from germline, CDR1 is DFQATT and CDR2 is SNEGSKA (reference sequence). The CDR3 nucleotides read TGCAGTGCTAGAGGCGGAGGAAGCTCCTACAATGAGCAGTTCTTC. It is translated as CSARGGGSSYNEQFF.